This is a list of T cell receptor beta chains from one sample in a study of graft-versus-host responses after intestinal transplantation. Some clones are missing from TCRdb's copy, which holds only in-frame ones; the method was immunoSEQ multiplex PCR. The repertoire holds around 130,000 clones, with about 92% as singletons. Their target antigens are unknown. The sequencing used unstimulated CD4+ T cells sorted from spleen or lymph node cells, collected before intestinal transplant. Source of these receptors: a human donor who received an intestinal transplant. Both conserved end residues are part of each CDR3. Each record gives: J gene, V gene, D gene, clone size, CDR3 protein, CDR3 DNA. A D gene is named only where the DNA matches it firmly. Not all rows give a size; the values are once, few, many and, for expanded clones, a class.

>TRBJ2-5|TRBV15|.|.
CATSRDRDGAETQYF
TGTGCCACCAGCAGAGATAGGGACGGAGCGGAGACCCAGTACTTC
>TRBJ1-6|TRBV5-1|.|.
CASSLGQNSPLHF
TGCGCCAGCAGCTTGGGACAGAATTCACCCCTCCACTTT
>TRBJ2-3|TRBV7-6|TRBD2|.
CASSLGSGGVTTDTQYF
TGTGCCAGCAGCTTGGGTAGCGGGGGAGTTACCACAGATACGCAGTATTTT
>TRBJ2-7|TRBV10-2|.|few
CASSVLAGYSYEQYF
TGCGCCAGCAGTGTGTTGGCGGGGTACTCCTACGAGCAGTACTTC
>TRBJ2-7|TRBV19|TRBD2|.
CASSIAGGNEQYF
TGTGCCAGTAGTATTGCCGGGGGGAACGAGCAGTACTTC
>TRBJ2-5|TRBV7-9|TRBD1|.
CASSLTQGETQYF
TGTGCCAGCAGCTTAACACAGGGGGAGACCCAGTACTTC
>TRBJ1-1|TRBV7-6|.|.
CASSLQGSTEAFF
TGTGCCAGCAGCTTACAAGGCAGCACTGAAGCTTTCTTT
>TRBJ2-5|TRBV5-1|TRBD1|.
CASSFRQGETQYF
TGCGCCAGCAGCTTCCGACAGGGCGAGACCCAGTACTTC
>TRBJ1-4|TRBV15|TRBD1|.
CATSRVTGTGGEKLFF
TGTGCCACCAGCAGGGTCACTGGGACAGGGGGTGAAAAACTGTTTTTT
>TRBJ2-1|TRBV11-2|TRBD1|.
CASSKRDSYNEQFF
TGTGCCAGCAGCAAACGGGACAGCTACAATGAGCAGTTCTTC
>TRBJ2-7|TRBV7-2|.|.
CASSIAVSSYEQYF
TGTGCCAGCAGCATAGCGGTGAGCTCCTACGAGCAGTACTTC
>TRBJ1-4|TRBV2|.|.
CASSGEAANEKLFF
TGTGCCAGCAGTGGGGAGGCGGCTAATGAAAAACTGTTTTTT
>TRBJ1-1|TRBV10-2|.|.
CASCVVQGNTEAFF
TGCGCCAGTTGCGTAGTGCAGGGGAACACTGAAGCTTTCTTT
>TRBJ1-6|TRBV4-1|TRBD1|.
CASSLTGGNSPLHF
TGCGCCAGCAGCCTGACAGGGGGTAATTCACCCCTCCACTTT
>TRBJ2-5|TRBV7-6|.|.
CASSLIAEGETQYF
TGTGCCAGCAGCTTAATTGCGGAAGGAGAGACCCAGTACTTC
>TRBJ2-5|TRBV4-2|TRBD2|.
CASSQHSGGPGETQYF
TGTGCCAGCAGCCAACATAGCGGGGGGCCCGGAGAGACCCAGTACTTC
>TRBJ2-1|TRBV7-3|.|.
CASSSGGPSSYNEQFF
TGTGCCAGCAGCTCTGGTGGTCCGAGCTCCTACAATGAGCAGTTCTTC
>TRBJ1-2|TRBV25-1|.|few
CASSDFDGYTF
TGTGCCAGCAGTGACTTCGATGGCTACACCTTC
>TRBJ2-1|TRBV14|TRBD2|.
CASSILAGGREFF
TGTGCCAGCAGCATACTAGCGGGGGGCCGTGAGTTCTTC
>TRBJ2-1|TRBV4-1|TRBD2|.
CASSQDTSGGYPSYNEQFF
TGCGCCAGCAGCCAAGATACTAGCGGGGGATACCCCTCCTACAATGAGCAGTTCTTC
>TRBJ2-1|TRBV6-1|.|few
CASSVAYNEQFF
TGTGCCAGCAGTGTGGCCTACAATGAGCAGTTCTTC
>TRBJ1-6|TRBV13|.|.
CASTASSYNSPLHF
TGTGCCAGCACGGCGAGCTCCTATAATTCACCCCTCCACTTT
>TRBJ2-1|TRBV4-2|.|.
CASSQVSYNEQFF
TGTGCCAGCAGCCAAGTGTCGTACAATGAGCAGTTCTTC
>TRBJ2-5|TRBV6-5|.|.
CASSYAKGVAETQYF
TGTGCCAGCAGTTACGCGAAAGGGGTTGCGGAGACCCAGTACTTC
>TRBJ1-2|TRBV5-1|TRBD1|.
CASSLDRGRIYGYTF
TGCGCCAGCAGCCTCGACAGGGGGCGCATCTATGGCTACACCTTC
>TRBJ1-2|TRBV6-1|TRBD1|.
CASSEGTGAGGYTF
TGTGCCAGCAGTGAAGGGACAGGGGCAGGAGGCTACACCTTC
>TRBJ1-2|TRBV12-5|.|.
CASGRLLGVGYGYTF
TGTGCTAGTGGCCGCTTATTGGGCGTAGGATATGGCTACACCTTC
>TRBJ2-2|TRBV9|.|once
CASSRDVGGTGELFF
TGTGCCAGCAGTCGCGACGTAGGGGGGACCGGGGAGCTGTTTTTT
>TRBJ1-2|TRBV2|.|.
CASRGEGLRGYTF
TGTGCCAGCAGGGGGGAAGGGCTTCGGGGCTACACCTTC
>TRBJ1-1|TRBV10-3|.|.
CAISEERGNEAFF
TGTGCCATCAGTGAGGAAAGGGGAAATGAAGCTTTCTTT
>TRBJ1-1|TRBV6-1|.|.
CASSDPTQGNTEAFF
TGTGCCAGCAGTGACCCGACTCAGGGCAACACTGAAGCTTTCTTT
>TRBJ2-5|TRBV11-3|TRBD1|.
CASSSSYRGRGETQYF
TGTGCCAGCAGCTCGTCTTACAGGGGGCGCGGGGAGACCCAGTACTTC
>TRBJ2-7|TRBV27|.|.
CASSPQWNTYEQYF
TGTGCCAGCAGCCCGCAGTGGAATACCTACGAGCAGTACTTC
>TRBJ2-5|TRBV6-1|TRBD1|.
CASRRDRGRETQYF
TGTGCCAGCAGGAGAGACAGGGGGAGGGAGACCCAGTACTTC
>TRBJ2-7|TRBV16|.|.
CASSQWQNSYEQYF
TGTGCCAGCAGCCAATGGCAGAATAGTTACGAGCAGTACTTC
>TRBJ2-1|TRBV9|.|.
CASSVGSENEQFF
TGTGCCAGCAGCGTAGGCTCCGAAAATGAGCAGTTCTTC
>TRBJ2-3|TRBV29-1|TRBD2|once
CSASAGGTDTQYF
TGCAGCGCATCAGCGGGGGGCACAGATACGCAGTATTTT
>TRBJ2-3|TRBV7-3|TRBD2|once
CASSLQAGGGTDTQYF
TGTGCCAGCAGCCTTCAAGCGGGGGGGGGCACAGATACGCAGTATTTT
>TRBJ1-3|TRBV5-1|TRBD1|few
CASSAGGAPGNTIYF
TGCGCCAGCAGCGCAGGGGGCGCGCCTGGAAACACCATATATTTT
>TRBJ2-7|TRBV4-1|TRBD2|.
CASSQESGLGPLEQYF
TGCGCCAGCAGCCAAGAGAGCGGACTAGGTCCCCTCGAGCAGTACTTC
>TRBJ1-1|TRBV6-5|.|.
CASSPSGRDAFF
TGTGCCAGCAGTCCCTCCGGGAGGGACGCTTTCTTT
>TRBJ1-4|TRBV19|.|.
CASSILRDVGNEKLFF
TGTGCCAGTAGTATTCTACGGGACGTGGGTAATGAAAAACTGTTTTTT
>TRBJ2-7|TRBV6-5|.|.
CASSSDDRTYEQYF
TGTGCCAGCAGTTCGGATGACAGAACCTACGAGCAGTACTTC
>TRBJ2-7|TRBV5-6|.|.
CASSLASEYEQYF
TGTGCCAGCAGCTTGGCCTCTGAATACGAGCAGTACTTC
>TRBJ2-1|TRBV7-6|TRBD2|.
CASSLLAGGNEQFF
TGTGCCAGCAGCTTACTAGCGGGTGGGAATGAGCAGTTCTTC
>TRBJ2-5|TRBV6-5|.|.
CASSNHPETQYF
TGTGCCAGCAGCAACCATCCGGAGACCCAGTACTTC
>TRBJ1-3|TRBV9|TRBD1|.
CASSPRSGTGTLSGNTIYF
TGTGCCAGCAGCCCGCGATCCGGGACAGGGACCCTCTCTGGAAACACCATATATTTT
>TRBJ2-7|TRBV11-3|.|.
CASSRSLPSSEQYF
TGTGCCAGCAGCCGGAGTCTTCCCTCGAGCGAGCAGTACTTC
>TRBJ1-1|TRBV29-1|TRBD1|.
CSGRTGSTEAFF
TGCAGCGGCAGGACAGGGAGCACTGAAGCTTTCTTT
>TRBJ2-5|TRBV5-1|TRBD1|.
CASSLGGTEFQETQYF
TGCGCCAGCAGCTTGGGGGGGACAGAATTCCAAGAGACCCAGTACTTC
>TRBJ2-7|TRBV5-1|TRBD1|.
CASSYGQGNYEQYF
TGCGCCAGCAGCTATGGACAGGGGAATTACGAGCAGTACTTC
>TRBJ2-1|TRBV20-1|.|.
CSAASTAQRFF
TGCAGTGCTGCTTCTACGGCTCAGCGGTTCTTC
>TRBJ1-4|TRBV6-6|.|.
CASSYSIMEKLFF
TGTGCCAGCAGTTACTCGATAATGGAAAAACTGTTTTTT
>TRBJ2-7|TRBV10-3|.|.
CAIRRGIGSPEEQYF
TGTGCCATCAGGCGGGGTATTGGATCGCCGGAGGAGCAGTACTTC
>TRBJ1-2|TRBV9|.|once
CASSSGGGYTF
TGTGCCAGCAGCTCCGGGGGTGGCTACACCTTC
>TRBJ2-5|TRBV5-1|.|.
CASSSGRAMGETQYF
TGCGCCAGCAGCTCGGGACGGGCTATGGGGGAGACCCAGTACTTC